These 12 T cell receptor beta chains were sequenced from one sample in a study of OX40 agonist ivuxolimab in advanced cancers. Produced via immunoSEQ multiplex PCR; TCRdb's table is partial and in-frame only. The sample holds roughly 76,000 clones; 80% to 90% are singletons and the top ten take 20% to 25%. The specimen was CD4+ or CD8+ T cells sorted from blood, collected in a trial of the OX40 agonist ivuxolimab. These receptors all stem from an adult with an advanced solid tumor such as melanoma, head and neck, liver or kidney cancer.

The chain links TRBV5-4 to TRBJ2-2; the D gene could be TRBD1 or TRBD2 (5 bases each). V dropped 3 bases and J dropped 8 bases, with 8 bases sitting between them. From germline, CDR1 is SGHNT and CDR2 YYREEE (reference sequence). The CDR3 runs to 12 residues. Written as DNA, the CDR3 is TGTGCCAGCAGCTCGAGGGGTGGGGAGCTGTTTTTT. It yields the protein CASSSRGGELFF. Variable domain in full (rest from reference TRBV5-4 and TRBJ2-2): ETGVTQSPTHLIKTRGQQVTLRCSSQSGHNTVSWYQQALGQGPQFIFQYYREEENGRGNFPPRFSGLQFPNYSSELNVNALELDDSALYLCASSSRGGELFFGEGSRLTVL.

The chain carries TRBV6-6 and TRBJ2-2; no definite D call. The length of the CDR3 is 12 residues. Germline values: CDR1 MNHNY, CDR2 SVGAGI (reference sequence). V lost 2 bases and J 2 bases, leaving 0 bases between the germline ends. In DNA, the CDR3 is TGTGCCAGCAGTTACAACACCGGGGAGCTGTTTTTT. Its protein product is CASSYNTGELFF.

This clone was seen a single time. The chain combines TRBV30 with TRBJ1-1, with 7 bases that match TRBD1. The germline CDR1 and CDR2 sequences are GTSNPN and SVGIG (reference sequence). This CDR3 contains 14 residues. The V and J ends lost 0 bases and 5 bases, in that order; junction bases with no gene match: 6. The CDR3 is CAWSVLARGTEAFF. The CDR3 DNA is TGTGCCTGGAGTGTACTCGCCAGGGGGACTGAAGCTTTCTTT.

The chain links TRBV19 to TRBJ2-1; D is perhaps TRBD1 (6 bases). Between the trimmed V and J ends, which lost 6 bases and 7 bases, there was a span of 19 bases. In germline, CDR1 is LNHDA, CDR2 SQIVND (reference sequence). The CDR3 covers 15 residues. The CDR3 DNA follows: TGTGCCAGTAGCAAACAAAACAGGGTACTAAATGAGCAGTTCTTC. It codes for CASSKQNRVLNEQFF.

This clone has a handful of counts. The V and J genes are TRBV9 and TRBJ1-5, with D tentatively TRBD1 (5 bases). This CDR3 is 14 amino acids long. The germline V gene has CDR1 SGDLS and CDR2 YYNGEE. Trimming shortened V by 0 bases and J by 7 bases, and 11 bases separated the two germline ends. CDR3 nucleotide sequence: TGTGCCAGCAGCGTAGATACTCGGGGCCAGCCCCAGCATTTT. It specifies CASSVDTRGQPQHF.

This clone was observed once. CDR3 DNA sequence: TGTGCCAGCAGCTTGGGGGACCTCCTCACAGATACGCAGTATTTT. The encoded protein is CASSLGDLLTDTQYF. V and J are TRBV7-9 and TRBJ2-3; D may be TRBD1 or TRBD2 (5 bases each). The germline CDR1 and CDR2 sequences are SEHNR and FQNEAQ (reference sequence). V was pared by 3 bases and J by 2 bases, with 12 bases between. The CDR3 contains 15 residues.

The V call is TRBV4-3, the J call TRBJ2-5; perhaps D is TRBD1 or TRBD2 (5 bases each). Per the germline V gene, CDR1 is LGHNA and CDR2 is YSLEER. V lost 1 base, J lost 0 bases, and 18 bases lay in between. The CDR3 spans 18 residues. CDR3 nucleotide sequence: TGCGCCAGCAGCCAAGTTTTCCGGGACCGTTCGTACCAAGAGACCCAGTACTTC. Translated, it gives CASSQVFRDRSYQETQYF.

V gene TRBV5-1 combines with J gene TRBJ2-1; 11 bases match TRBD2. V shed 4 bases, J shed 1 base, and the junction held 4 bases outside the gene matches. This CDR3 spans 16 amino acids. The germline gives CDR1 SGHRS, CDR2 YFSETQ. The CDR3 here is CASSPLAGESYNEQFF. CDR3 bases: TGCGCCAGCAGCCCACTAGCGGGAGAGTCCTACAATGAGCAGTTCTTC.

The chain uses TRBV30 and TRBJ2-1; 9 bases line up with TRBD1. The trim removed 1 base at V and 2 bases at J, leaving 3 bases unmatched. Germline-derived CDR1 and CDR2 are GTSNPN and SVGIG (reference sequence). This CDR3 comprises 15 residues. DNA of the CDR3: TGTGCCTGGAGTGCTGACAGGGGGGCCTACAATGAGCAGTTCTTC. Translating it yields CAWSADRGAYNEQFF.

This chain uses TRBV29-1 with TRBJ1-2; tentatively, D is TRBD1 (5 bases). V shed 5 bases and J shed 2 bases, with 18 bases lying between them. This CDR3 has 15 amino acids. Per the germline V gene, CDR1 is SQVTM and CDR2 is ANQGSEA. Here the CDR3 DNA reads TGCAGCGTTCAGGAAGGGGCCCAGACAAACTATGGCTACACCTTC. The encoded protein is CSVQEGAQTNYGYTF.

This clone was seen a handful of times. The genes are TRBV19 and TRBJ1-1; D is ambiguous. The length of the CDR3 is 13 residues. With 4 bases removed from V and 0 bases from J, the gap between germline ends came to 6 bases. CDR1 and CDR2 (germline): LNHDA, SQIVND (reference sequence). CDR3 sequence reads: CASSNTLNTEAFF. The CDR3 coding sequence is TGTGCCAGTAGTAACACCCTGAACACTGAAGCTTTCTTT.

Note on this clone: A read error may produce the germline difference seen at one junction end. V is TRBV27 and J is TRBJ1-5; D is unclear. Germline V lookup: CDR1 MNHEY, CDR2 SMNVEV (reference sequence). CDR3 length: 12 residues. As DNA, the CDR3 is TGTGCCAGCAGAGGTAGCGATCAGCCCCAGCATTTT. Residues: CASRGSDQPQHF.